This TCR beta chain was sequenced during a study of CD8+CD57+ T cells in acquired aplastic anemia. CDR3 length: 17 residues. In germline, CDR1 is SGHRS, CDR2 YFSETQ. A note on this clonotype: Compared with germline, one end of the junction differs, possibly owing to a read error.

Selection for sequencing was limited to patients who had shown CD8+CD57+ cell expansion by flow cytometry. The study profiled TCR beta VDJ and CDR3 using genomic DNA as template. TCRdb ran MiXCR on the reads and lists one entry per CDR3 protein. Among some 150,000 distinct CDR3 sequences listed, 71% were seen once. The V and J genes are TRBV5-1 and TRBJ1-4, with D perhaps TRBD1 (6 bases). Sequencing was carried out using sorted CD4+, CD8+, or CD8+CD57+ T cells (not recorded which) from PBMCs. The TCR comes from a human donor with aplastic anemia. This CDR3 reads CASSLGAIRSSNEKLFF. For the CDR3, the DNA is TGTGCCAGCAGCTTGGGGGCAATCAGATCCTCTAATGAAAAACTGTTTTTT.